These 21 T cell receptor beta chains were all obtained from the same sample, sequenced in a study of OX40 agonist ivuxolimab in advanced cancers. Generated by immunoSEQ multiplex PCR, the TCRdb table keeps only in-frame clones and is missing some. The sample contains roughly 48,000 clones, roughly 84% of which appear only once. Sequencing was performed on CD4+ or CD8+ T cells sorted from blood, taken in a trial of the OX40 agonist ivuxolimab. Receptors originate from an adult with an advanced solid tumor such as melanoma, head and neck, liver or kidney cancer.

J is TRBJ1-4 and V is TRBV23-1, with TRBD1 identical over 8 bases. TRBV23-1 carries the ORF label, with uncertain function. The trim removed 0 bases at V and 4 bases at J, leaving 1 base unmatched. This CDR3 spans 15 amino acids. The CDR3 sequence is CASSQSGQVNEKLFF. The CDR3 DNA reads TGCGCCAGCAGTCAATCGGGACAGGTTAATGAAAAACTGTTTTTT.

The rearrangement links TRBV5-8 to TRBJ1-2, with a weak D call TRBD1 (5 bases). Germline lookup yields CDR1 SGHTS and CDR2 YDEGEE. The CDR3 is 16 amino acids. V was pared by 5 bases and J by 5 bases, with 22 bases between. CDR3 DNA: TGTGCCAGCAGGCCAACCGGGACCCTCATCCCTTATGGCTACACCTTC. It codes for CASRPTGTLIPYGYTF.

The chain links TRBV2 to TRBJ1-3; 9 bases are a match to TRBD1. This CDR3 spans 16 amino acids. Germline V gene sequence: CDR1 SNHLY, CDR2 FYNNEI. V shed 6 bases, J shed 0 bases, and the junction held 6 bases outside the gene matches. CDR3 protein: CASRPGQGRSGNTIYF. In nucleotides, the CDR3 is TGTGCCAGCAGGCCCGGACAGGGGCGCTCTGGAAACACCATATATTTT.

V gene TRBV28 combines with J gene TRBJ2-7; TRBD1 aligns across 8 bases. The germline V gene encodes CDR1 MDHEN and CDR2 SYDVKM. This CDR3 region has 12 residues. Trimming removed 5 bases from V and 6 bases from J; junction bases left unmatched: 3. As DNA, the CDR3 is TGTGCCAGCAGTGGACAGGGTTTCGAGCAGTACTTC. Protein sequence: CASSGQGFEQYF.

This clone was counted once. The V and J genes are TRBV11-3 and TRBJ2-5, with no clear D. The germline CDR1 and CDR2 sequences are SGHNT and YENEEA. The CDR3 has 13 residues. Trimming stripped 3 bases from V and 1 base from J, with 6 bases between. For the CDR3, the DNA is TGTGCCAGCAGCTTGGGGATCCAAGAGACCCAGTACTTC. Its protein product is CASSLGIQETQYF.

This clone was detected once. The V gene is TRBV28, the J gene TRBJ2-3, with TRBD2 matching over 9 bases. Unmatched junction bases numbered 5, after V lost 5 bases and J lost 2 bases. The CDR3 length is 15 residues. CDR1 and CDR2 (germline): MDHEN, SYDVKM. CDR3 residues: CASSPSGTLTDTQYF. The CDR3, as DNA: TGTGCCAGCAGTCCTAGCGGGACCCTCACAGATACGCAGTATTTT.

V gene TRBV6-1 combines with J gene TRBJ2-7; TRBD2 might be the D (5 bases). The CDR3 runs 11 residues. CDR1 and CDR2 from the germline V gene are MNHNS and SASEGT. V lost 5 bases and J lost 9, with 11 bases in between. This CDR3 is CASSQSEGQYF. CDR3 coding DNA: TGTGCCAGCAGTCAATCAGAGGGGCAGTACTTC.

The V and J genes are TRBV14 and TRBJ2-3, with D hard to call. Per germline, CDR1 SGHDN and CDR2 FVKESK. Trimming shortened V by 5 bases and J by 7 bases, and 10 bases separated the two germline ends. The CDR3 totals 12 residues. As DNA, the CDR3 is TGTGCCAGCAGCACACGAACGAATACGCAGTATTTT. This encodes CASSTRTNTQYF.

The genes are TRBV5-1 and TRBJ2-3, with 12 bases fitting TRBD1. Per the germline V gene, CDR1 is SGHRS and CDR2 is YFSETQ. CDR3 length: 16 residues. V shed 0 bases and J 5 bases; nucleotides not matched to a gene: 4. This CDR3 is CASSLEGQGAVDTQYF. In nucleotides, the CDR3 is TGCGCCAGCAGCTTGGAGGGACAGGGGGCAGTAGATACGCAGTATTTT. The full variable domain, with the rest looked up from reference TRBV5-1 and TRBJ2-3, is KAGVTQTPRYLIKTRGQQVTLSCSPISGHRSVSWYQQTPGQGLQFLFEYFSETQRNKGNFPGRFSGRQFSNSRSEMNVSTLELGDSALYLCASSLEGQGAVDTQYFGPGTRLTVL.

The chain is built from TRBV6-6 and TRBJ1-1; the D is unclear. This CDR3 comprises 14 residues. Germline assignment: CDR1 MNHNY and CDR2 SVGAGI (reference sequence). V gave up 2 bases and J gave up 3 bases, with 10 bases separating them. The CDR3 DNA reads TGTGCCAGCAGTTACGAAGGGAGGGACACTGAAGCTTTCTTT. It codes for CASSYEGRDTEAFF.

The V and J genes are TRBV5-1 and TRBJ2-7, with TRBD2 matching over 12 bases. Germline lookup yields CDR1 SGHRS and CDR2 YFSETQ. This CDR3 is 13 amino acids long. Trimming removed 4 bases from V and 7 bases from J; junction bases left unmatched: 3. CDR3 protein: CASSTGTSGEQYF. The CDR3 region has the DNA TGCGCCAGCAGCACGGGGACTAGCGGGGAGCAGTACTTC. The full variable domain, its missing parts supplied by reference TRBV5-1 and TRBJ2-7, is KAGVTQTPRYLIKTRGQQVTLSCSPISGHRSVSWYQQTPGQGLQFLFEYFSETQRNKGNFPGRFSGRQFSNSRSEMNVSTLELGDSALYLCASSTGTSGEQYFGPGTRLTVT.

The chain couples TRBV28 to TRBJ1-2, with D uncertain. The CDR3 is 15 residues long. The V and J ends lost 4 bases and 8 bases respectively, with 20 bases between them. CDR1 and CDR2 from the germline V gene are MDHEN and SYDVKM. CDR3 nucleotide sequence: TGTGCCAGCAGTTCCGGGTCTCTGGGCGCAGTGGGCTACACCTTC. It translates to CASSSGSLGAVGYTF.

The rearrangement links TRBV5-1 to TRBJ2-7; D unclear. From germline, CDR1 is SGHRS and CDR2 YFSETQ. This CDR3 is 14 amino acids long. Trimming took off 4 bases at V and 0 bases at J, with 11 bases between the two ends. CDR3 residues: CASSPRTGSYEQYF. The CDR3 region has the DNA TGCGCCAGCAGCCCTCGGACCGGCTCCTACGAGCAGTACTTC.

The chain's CDR3 is CASSPVLAGGTYEQYF. The CDR3 DNA reads TGTGCCAGCTCACCAGTCTTAGCGGGAGGAACCTACGAGCAGTACTTC. The chain carries TRBV18 and TRBJ2-7; 10 nucleotides line up with TRBD2. The CDR3 contains 16 residues. Germline loops: CDR1 KGHSH, CDR2 LQKENI. The V segment lost 2 bases and the J segment 2 bases; nucleotides outside the gene matches: 6.

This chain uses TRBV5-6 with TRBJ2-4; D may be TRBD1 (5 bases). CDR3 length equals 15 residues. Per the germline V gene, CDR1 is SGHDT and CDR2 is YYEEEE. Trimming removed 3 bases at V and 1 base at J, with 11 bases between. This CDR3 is CASSSQSGAKNIQYF. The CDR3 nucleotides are TGTGCCAGCAGCTCTCAATCAGGGGCCAAAAACATTCAGTACTTC.

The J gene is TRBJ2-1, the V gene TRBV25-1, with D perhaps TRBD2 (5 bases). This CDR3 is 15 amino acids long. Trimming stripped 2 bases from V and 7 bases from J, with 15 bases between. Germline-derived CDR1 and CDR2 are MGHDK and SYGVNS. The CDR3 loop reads CASSEPAPPGNEQFF. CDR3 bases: TGTGCCAGCAGTGAACCGGCCCCCCCGGGGAATGAGCAGTTCTTC. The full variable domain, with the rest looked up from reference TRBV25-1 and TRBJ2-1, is EADIYQTPRYLVIGTGKKITLECSQTMGHDKMYWYQQDPGMELHLIHYSYGVNSTEKGDLSSESTVSRIRTEHFPLTLESARPSHTSQYLCASSEPAPPGNEQFFGPGTRLTVL.

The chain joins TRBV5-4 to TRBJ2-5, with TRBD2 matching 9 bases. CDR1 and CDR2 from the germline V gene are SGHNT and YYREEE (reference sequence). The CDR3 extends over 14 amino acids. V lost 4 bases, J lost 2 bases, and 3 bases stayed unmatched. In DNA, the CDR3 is TGTGCCAGCAGCGAGGGACTAGCTCAAGAGACCCAGTACTTC. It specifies CASSEGLAQETQYF.

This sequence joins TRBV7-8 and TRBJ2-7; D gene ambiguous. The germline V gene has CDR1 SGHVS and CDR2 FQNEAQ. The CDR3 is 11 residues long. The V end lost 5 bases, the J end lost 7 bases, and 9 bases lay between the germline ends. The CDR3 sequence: CASSRQREQYF. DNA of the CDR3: TGTGCCAGCAGCCGCCAGAGGGAGCAGTACTTC.

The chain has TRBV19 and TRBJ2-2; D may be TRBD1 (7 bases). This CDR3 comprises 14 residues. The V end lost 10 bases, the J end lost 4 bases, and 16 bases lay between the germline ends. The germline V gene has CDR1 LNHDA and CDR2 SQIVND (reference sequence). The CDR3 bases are TGTGCCATTAAGCCCCAGGGGGGCACCGGGGAGCTGTTTTTT. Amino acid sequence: CAIKPQGGTGELFF.

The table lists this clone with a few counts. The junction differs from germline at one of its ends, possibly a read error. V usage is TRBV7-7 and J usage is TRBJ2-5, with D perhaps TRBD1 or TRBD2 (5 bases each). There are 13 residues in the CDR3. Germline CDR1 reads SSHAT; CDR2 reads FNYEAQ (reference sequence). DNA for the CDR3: TGTGCTAGCACGAGGGGTGAGGGAGAGACCCAGTACTTC. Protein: CASTRGEGETQYF.

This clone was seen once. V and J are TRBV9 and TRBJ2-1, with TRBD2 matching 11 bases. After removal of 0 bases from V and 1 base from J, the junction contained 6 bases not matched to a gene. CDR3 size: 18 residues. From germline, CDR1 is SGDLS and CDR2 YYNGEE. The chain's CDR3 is CASSVGTSGSLSYNEQFF. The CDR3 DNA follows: TGTGCCAGCAGCGTAGGTACTAGCGGGAGCTTATCCTACAATGAGCAGTTCTTC.